The 7 T cell receptor beta chains listed next were all sequenced from one sample in a study of T cell repertoires in cytomegalovirus infection. TCRdb reanalysed the reads using MiXCR and keeps one entry per CDR3 protein. The top ten hold around half of the sample, which has a few hundred thousand distinct CDR3 sequences, about a sixth seen once. Sequencing was performed on CD8+ T cells from PBMCs. The receptors derive from a human donor in good health (CMV status not recorded). Some clones in this sample may be carry-over from other donors' samples.

This clonotype has only a few counts. The gene calls are TRBV5-6 and TRBJ2-1; 11 positions agree with TRBD2. V gave up 3 bases and J gave up 1 base; unmatched junction bases: 15. Germline loops: CDR1 SGHDT, CDR2 YYEEEE. This CDR3 has 20 amino acids. CDR3 nucleotide sequence: TGTGCCAGCAGCTCTAACGTAGCGGGGGGGCCCGACCCTTCCTACAATGAGCAGTTCTTC. Translated: CASSSNVAGGPDPSYNEQFF.

In regard to this clonotype: This could be a read error, since a much larger clone is one nucleotide away. The gene calls are TRBV7-6 and TRBJ2-7; D not resolved. Germline CDR1 reads SGHVS; CDR2 reads FNYEAQ. Trimming took 1 base from V and 2 from J, leaving 12 bases between them. The length of the CDR3 is 15 residues. The CDR3 DNA sequence: TGTGCCAGCAGCTTAGGGGCAGAAATACCCTACGAGCAGTACTTC. This gives the protein CASSLGAEIPYEQYF.

This clonotype was seen at least ten times. The V call is TRBV7-8, the J call TRBJ2-7; the match to TRBD2 covers 13 bases. V lost 5 bases to trimming and J lost 3 bases; unmatched junction nucleotides: 10. CDR1 and CDR2 from the germline V gene are SGHVS and FQNEAQ. This CDR3 is built from 17 residues. Here the CDR3 reads CASSHRLAGGVGYEQYF. CDR3 nucleotides: TGTGCCAGCAGCCACCGACTAGCGGGGGGCGTAGGCTACGAGCAGTACTTC.

The V and J genes are TRBV28 and TRBJ2-7; 7 bases line up with TRBD1. V lost 4 bases and J lost 6; bases outside the gene matches: 3. This CDR3 comprises 12 residues. Germline V CDR1 and CDR2: MDHEN, SYDVKM. The CDR3, as DNA: TGTGCCAGCAGTTCAACAGGGGTCGAGCAGTACTTC. This sequence encodes CASSSTGVEQYF.

This clonotype has a handful of counts. The J gene is TRBJ1-5, the V gene TRBV2; D ambiguous. The germline V gene has CDR1 SNHLY and CDR2 FYNNEI. Trimming took 1 base from V and 0 from J, leaving 10 bases between them. The CDR3 is made up of 16 amino acids. The CDR3 loop reads CASSEEGSFSNQPQHF. For the CDR3, the DNA is TGTGCCAGCAGTGAAGAGGGCAGTTTTAGCAATCAGCCCCAGCATTTT. The full variable domain, its missing parts supplied by reference TRBV2 and TRBJ1-5, is EPEVTQTPSHQVTQMGQEVILRCVPISNHLYFYWYRQILGQKVEFLVSFYNNEISEKSEIFDDQFSVERPDGSNFTLKIRSTKLEDSAMYFCASSEEGSFSNQPQHFGDGTRLSIL.

This clonotype has only a few counts. The rearrangement joins TRBV7-3 to TRBJ2-3, with 7 bases aligning to TRBD2. This CDR3 has 15 amino acids. The germline V gene encodes CDR1 SGHTA and CDR2 FQGTGA. The trim removed 2 bases at V and 4 bases at J, leaving 6 bases unmatched. The CDR3 DNA sequence: TGTGCCAGCAGCTTAGGGGGGGGGGATTCAGATACGCAGTATTTT. Its protein product is CASSLGGGDSDTQYF.

Many counts were recorded for this clonotype. V gene TRBV7-9 combines with J gene TRBJ2-3, with a weak D call TRBD2 (6 bases). This CDR3 has 16 residues. Trimming pared 5 bases from V and 1 base from J, leaving 16 bases between. Germline lookup yields CDR1 SEHNR and CDR2 FQNEAQ (reference sequence). CDR3 in amino acids: CASSEPLATGTDTQYF. The CDR3 nucleotides read TGTGCCAGCAGCGAACCTCTAGCGACGGGCACAGATACGCAGTATTTT.